This TCR beta chain was recorded in a study of shared clonotypes between healthy human individuals. Study in general: There were three CD4 naive, three CD4 memory, two CD8 naive and one CD8 memory plates per donor.

Genomic DNA from each subset was divided evenly over several immunoSEQ plates. In the sorted-subset replicate PCRs, 200 ng DNA, around 30,000 T cell genomes, was used. Libraries were prepared by immunoSEQ multiplex PCR; TCRdb keeps only in-frame clonotypes and omits some of them. Of 600,000 to 750,000 clones in the sample, about 78% were seen once. The CDR3 length is 13 residues. Germline loops: CDR1 KGHSH, CDR2 LQKENI. The V end lost 2 bases, the J end lost 3 bases, and 8 bases lay between the germline ends. The sample holds a few counts of this clone. Other DNA sequences in this specimen translate into the identical CDR3.

The chain uses TRBV18 and TRBJ2-7; no clear D gene. What was sequenced was memory CD4+ T cells sorted from blood. Subset noted: CD45RA-negative fraction. The source of this sequence is a woman younger than 45 in good health. CDR3 loop: CASSPSLSYEQYF. CDR3 DNA: TGTGCCAGCTCACCATCTTTAAGCTACGAGCAGTACTTC.